This T cell receptor beta chain originates from a study of T cell repertoires in ileal Crohn's disease. At the level of the study: Every patient was operated on for stricturing (about 60%) or penetrating (approximately 40%) complications. About half of patients got postoperative therapy: ten or so thiopurines, around 20 anti-TNF.

Overall study findings and caveats: Compared with CD4 T cells, sorted CD8 cells carried more expanded clones.

The time point is: inflamed ileum from the surgical specimen. Regarding this clone: Its antigen is still unknown.

V lost 3 bases and J lost 10; bases outside the gene matches: 11. CDR1 LGHNA and CDR2 YSLEER come from the germline V gene. CDR3 length: 15 amino acids. Method: immunoSEQ multiplex PCR; TCRdb's copy keeps in-frame clones and lacks some. Of roughly 10,000 clones listed, roughly 87% are singletons. Material for sequencing was ileal tissue. This chain connects TRBV4-3 to TRBJ2-1; 8 nucleotides match TRBD2. The receptor was derived from an adult with Crohn's disease. CDR3 sequence: CASSHTSGPWGEQFF. In nucleotides, the CDR3 is TGCGCCAGCAGCCATACTAGCGGCCCGTGGGGAGAGCAGTTCTTC.